These 12 T cell receptor beta chains were sequenced from one sample in a study of cytomegalovirus exposure and HLA in healthy donors. Primers for the PCR totalled 60 Vbeta and 13 Jbeta. Some clones are missing from TCRdb's copy, which holds only in-frame ones; the method was immunoSEQ multiplex PCR. There are around 45,000 clones in the sample, with around 17% held by the top ten. Sequencing was done on a sample of PBMCs. These receptors were collected from a male donor in good health and CMV-seronegative.

J is TRBJ2-5 and V is TRBV30; D gene ambiguous. The J call may be wrong; the DNA end is better matched by TRBJ2-7. The germline V gene encodes CDR1 GTSNPN and CDR2 SVGIG (reference sequence). The CDR3 totals 11 residues. The CDR3 loop reads CAWSVSYEQYF. Written as DNA, the CDR3 is TGTGCCTGGAGTGTTTCGTACGAGCAGTACTTC.

This sequence joins TRBV19 and TRBJ1-2, with 7 bases that match TRBD1. The CDR3 sequence is 15 residues long. Germline lookup yields CDR1 LNHDA and CDR2 SQIVND (reference sequence). With 5 bases clipped from V and 3 bases from J, the junction kept 9 bases outside the gene matches. The CDR3 reads CASSRQGFGDYGYTF. CDR3 nucleotides: TGTGCCAGTAGTCGACAGGGCTTTGGTGACTATGGCTACACCTTC. Supplemented by reference TRBV19 and TRBJ1-2, the full variable domain reads DGGITQSPKYLFRKEGQNVTLSCEQNLNHDAMYWYRQDPGQGLRLIYYSQIVNDFQKGDIAEGYSVSREKKESFPLTVTSAQKNPTAFYLCASSRQGFGDYGYTFGSGTRLTVV.

The rearrangement links TRBV30 to TRBJ2-5; 9 bases are shared with TRBD1. The CDR3 has 14 amino acids. The ends lost 2 bases at V and 9 bases at J; junction bases unmatched: 10. CDR1 and CDR2 (germline): GTSNPN, SVGIG (reference sequence). CDR3 loop: CAWSSGQGWEAQYF. DNA of the CDR3: TGTGCCTGGAGTTCCGGACAGGGGTGGGAGGCCCAGTACTTC.

This chain uses TRBV7-2 with TRBJ2-1; 14 bases align to TRBD2. This CDR3 comprises 15 residues. V lost 7 bases to trimming and J lost 5 bases; unmatched junction nucleotides: 4. CDR1 is SGHTA, CDR2 FQGNSA, per germline. This CDR3 is CASTGTSGGDNEQFF. CDR3 DNA sequence: TGTGCCAGCACAGGGACTAGCGGGGGCGACAATGAGCAGTTCTTC.

V gene TRBV19 combines with J gene TRBJ1-2; 9 bases fit TRBD1. J lost 3 bases, V lost 6 bases, and 5 bases had no gene match. Germline V gives CDR1 LNHDA, CDR2 SQIVND (reference sequence). CDR3 size: 14 residues. The CDR3 DNA follows: TGTGCCAGTAGGGACAGGGGACACCACTATGGCTACACCTTC. Protein product: CASRDRGHHYGYTF.

The chain carries TRBV5-1 and TRBJ1-2; TRBD1 might be the D (5 bases). This CDR3 has 12 amino acids. V lost 5 bases and J 3 bases, leaving 8 bases between the germline ends. CDR1 SGHRS and CDR2 YFSETQ come from the germline V gene. The CDR3 nucleotides are TGCGCCAGCAGGGGGCCCTACTATGGCTACACCTTC. It translates to CASRGPYYGYTF.

V usage is TRBV5-6 and J usage is TRBJ1-2, with D uncertain. The CDR3 runs 14 residues. The germline gives CDR1 SGHDT, CDR2 YYEEEE. V lost 6 bases, J lost 7 bases, and 19 bases lay in between. This CDR3 is CASTPRGKRGGYTF. CDR3 nucleotides: TGTGCCAGCACCCCACGGGGTAAGCGGGGTGGCTACACCTTC.

The chain links TRBV6-5 to TRBJ2-7; perhaps TRBD1 as D (5 bases). The CDR3 is 15 amino acids. CDR1 and CDR2 from the germline V gene are MNHEY and SVGAGI. The germline V and J ends were trimmed by 0 bases and 4 bases, with 13 bases remaining between them. This CDR3 reads CASSYSDRGVYEQYF. The CDR3 nucleotides read TGTGCCAGCAGTTACTCGGATAGGGGTGTTTACGAGCAGTACTTC.

The chain couples TRBV4-1 to TRBJ2-4; TRBD1 agrees at 11 bases. This CDR3 spans 17 amino acids. Germline V gives CDR1 MGHRA, CDR2 YSYEKL. The V and J ends lost 4 bases and 3 bases, in that order; junction bases with no gene match: 8. Here the CDR3 reads CASSPLGTGGVKNIQYF. CDR3 DNA sequence: TGCGCCAGCAGCCCACTAGGGACAGGGGGTGTCAAAAACATTCAGTACTTC.

Notes on this clone: Other DNA sequences in this specimen translate into the identical CDR3. The rearrangement joins TRBV30 to TRBJ1-5; 9 nucleotides line up with TRBD1. Trimming cost V 2 bases and J 2 bases; bases outside gene matches: 1. Germline V gives CDR1 GTSNPN, CDR2 SVGIG (reference sequence). This CDR3 has 14 amino acids. The DNA for the CDR3 is TGTGCCTGGAGTCGGGACAGGGGCAATCAGCCCCAGCATTTT. Amino acids: CAWSRDRGNQPQHF.

The chain employs TRBV5-1 and TRBJ1-5; TRBD1 aligns across 7 bases. J gave up 6 bases and V 0 bases, and 3 bases lay outside the gene matches. Germline V CDR1 and CDR2: SGHRS, YFSETQ. This CDR3 region has 14 residues. The CDR3 reads CASSLGQGSQPQHF. CDR3 in DNA: TGCGCCAGCAGCTTGGGACAGGGAAGTCAGCCCCAGCATTTT. Combining the CDR3 with reference TRBV5-1 and TRBJ1-5 gives the whole variable domain KAGVTQTPRYLIKTRGQQVTLSCSPISGHRSVSWYQQTPGQGLQFLFEYFSETQRNKGNFPGRFSGRQFSNSRSEMNVSTLELGDSALYLCASSLGQGSQPQHFGDGTRLSIL.

The V call is TRBV5-1, the J call TRBJ2-7; D is possibly TRBD1 (6 bases). Germline V gene lookup returns CDR1 SGHRS and CDR2 YFSETQ. This CDR3 region has 15 residues. Deletions cut 0 bases from V and 0 bases from J, with 10 bases between. The CDR3 is CASSLVGDNSYEQYF. The CDR3, as DNA: TGCGCCAGCAGCTTGGTCGGGGACAACTCCTACGAGCAGTACTTC.